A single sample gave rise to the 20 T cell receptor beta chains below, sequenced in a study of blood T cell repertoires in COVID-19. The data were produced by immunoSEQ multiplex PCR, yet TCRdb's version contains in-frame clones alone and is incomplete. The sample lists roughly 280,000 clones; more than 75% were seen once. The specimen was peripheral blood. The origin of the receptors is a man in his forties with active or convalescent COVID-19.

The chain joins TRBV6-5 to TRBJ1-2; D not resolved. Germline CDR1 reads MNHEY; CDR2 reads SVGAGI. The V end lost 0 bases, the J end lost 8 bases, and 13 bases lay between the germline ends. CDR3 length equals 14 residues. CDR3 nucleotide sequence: TGTGCCAGCAGTTACTCAAACGCCCTGGGCGGCTACACCTTC. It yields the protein CASSYSNALGGYTF.

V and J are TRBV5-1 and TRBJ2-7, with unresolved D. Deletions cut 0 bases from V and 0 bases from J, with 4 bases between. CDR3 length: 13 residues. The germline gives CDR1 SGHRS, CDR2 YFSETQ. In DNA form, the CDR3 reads TGCGCCAGCAGCTTGGGTAGCTCCTACGAGCAGTACTTC. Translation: CASSLGSSYEQYF.

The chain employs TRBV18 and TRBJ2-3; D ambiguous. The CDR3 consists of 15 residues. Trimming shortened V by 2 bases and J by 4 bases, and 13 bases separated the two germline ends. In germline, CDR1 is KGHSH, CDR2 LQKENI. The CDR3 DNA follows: TGTGCCAGCTCACCAGTCGAACCTGGGCCAGATACGCAGTATTTT. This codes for CASSPVEPGPDTQYF. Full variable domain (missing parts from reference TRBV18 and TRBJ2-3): NAGVMQNPRHLVRRRGQEARLRCSPMKGHSHVYWYRQLPEEGLKFMVYLQKENIIDESGMPKERFSAEFPKEGPSILRIQQVVRGDSAAYFCASSPVEPGPDTQYFGPGTRLTVL.

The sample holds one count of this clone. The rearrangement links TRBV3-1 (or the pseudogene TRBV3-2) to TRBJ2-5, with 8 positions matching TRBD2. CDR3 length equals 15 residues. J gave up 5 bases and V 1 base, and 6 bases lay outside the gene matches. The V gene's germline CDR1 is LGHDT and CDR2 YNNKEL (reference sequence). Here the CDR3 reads CASSQVGTRGETQYF. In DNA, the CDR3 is TGTGCCAGCAGCCAAGTTGGGACTAGAGGGGAGACCCAGTACTTC.

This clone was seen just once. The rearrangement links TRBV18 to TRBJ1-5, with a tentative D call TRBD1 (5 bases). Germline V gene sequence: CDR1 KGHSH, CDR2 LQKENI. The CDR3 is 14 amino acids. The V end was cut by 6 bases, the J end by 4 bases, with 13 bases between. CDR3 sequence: CASSRSRGNQPQHF. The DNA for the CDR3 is TGTGCCAGCTCGCGTTCAAGGGGAAATCAGCCCCAGCATTTT.

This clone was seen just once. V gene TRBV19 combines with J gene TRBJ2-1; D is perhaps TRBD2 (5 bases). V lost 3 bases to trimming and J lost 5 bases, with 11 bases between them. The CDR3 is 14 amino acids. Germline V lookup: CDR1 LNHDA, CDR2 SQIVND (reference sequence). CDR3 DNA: TGTGCCAGTAGTATCCAGAGGGAGAACAATGAGCAGTTCTTC. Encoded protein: CASSIQRENNEQFF.

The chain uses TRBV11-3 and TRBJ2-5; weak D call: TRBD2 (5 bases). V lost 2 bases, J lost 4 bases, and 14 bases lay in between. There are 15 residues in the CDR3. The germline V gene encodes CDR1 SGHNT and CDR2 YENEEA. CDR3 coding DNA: TGTGCCAGCAGCTTAAACACCGGCCGGGGAGAGACCCAGTACTTC. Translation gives CASSLNTGRGETQYF.

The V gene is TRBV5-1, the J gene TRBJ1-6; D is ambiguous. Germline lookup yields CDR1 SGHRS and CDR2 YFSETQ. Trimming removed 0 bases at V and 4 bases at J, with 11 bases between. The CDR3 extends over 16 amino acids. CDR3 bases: TGCGCCAGCAGCTTGGTGCCAGTCTCGTATAATTCACCCCTCCACTTT. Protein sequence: CASSLVPVSYNSPLHF.

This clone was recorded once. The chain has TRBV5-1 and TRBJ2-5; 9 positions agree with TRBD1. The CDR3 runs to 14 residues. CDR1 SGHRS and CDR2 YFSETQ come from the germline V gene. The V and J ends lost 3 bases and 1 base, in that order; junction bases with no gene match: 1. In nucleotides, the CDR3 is TGCGCCAGCAGCTCGGGACAGGGCCAAGAGACCCAGTACTTC. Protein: CASSSGQGQETQYF.

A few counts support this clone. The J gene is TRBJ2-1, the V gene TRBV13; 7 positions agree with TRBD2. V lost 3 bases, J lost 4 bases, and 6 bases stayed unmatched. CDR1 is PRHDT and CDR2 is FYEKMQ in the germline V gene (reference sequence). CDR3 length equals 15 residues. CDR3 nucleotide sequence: TGTGCCAGCAGCTTGGGAGGGACTGAGTACAATGAGCAGTTCTTC. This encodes CASSLGGTEYNEQFF. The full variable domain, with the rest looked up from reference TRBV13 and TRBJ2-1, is AAGVIQSPRHLIKEKRETATLKCYPIPRHDTVYWYQQGPGQDPQFLISFYEKMQSDKGSIPDRFSAQQFSDYHSELNMSSLELGDSALYFCASSLGGTEYNEQFFGPGTRLTVL.

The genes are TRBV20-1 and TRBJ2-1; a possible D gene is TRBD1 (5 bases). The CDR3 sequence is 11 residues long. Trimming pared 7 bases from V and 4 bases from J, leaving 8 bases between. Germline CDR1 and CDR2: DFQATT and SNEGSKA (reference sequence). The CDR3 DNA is TGCAGTGGACAGAATTACAATGAGCAGTTCTTC. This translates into CSGQNYNEQFF.

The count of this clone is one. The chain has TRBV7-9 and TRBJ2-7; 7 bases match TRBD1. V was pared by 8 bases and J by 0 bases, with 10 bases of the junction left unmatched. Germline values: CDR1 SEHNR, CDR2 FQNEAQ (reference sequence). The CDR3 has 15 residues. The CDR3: CASGYFGTASYEQYF. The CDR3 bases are TGTGCCAGCGGTTATTTCGGGACAGCCTCCTACGAGCAGTACTTC.

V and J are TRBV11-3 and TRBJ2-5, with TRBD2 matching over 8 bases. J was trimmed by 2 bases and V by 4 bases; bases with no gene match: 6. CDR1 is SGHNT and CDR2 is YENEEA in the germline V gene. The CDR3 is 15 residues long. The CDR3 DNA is TGTGCCAGCAGCTACCTAGCGGGTGGTCAAGAGACCCAGTACTTC. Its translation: CASSYLAGGQETQYF.

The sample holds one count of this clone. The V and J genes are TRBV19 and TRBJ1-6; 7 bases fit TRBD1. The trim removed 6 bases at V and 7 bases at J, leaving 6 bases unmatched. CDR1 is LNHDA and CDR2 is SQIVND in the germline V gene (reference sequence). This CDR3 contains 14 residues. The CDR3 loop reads CASSAGTANSPLHF. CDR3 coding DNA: TGTGCCAGTAGCGCCGGGACAGCAAATTCACCCCTCCACTTT.

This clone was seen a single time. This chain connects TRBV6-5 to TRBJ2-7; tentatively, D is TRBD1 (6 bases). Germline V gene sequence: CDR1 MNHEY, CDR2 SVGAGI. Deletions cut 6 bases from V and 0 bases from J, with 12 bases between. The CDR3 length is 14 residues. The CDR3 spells CASSLTGNSYEQYF. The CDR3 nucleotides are TGTGCCAGCAGCCTTACAGGGAACTCCTACGAGCAGTACTTC.

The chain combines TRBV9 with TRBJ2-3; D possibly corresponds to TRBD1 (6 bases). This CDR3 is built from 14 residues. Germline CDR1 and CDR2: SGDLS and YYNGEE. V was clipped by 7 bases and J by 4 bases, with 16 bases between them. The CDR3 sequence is CASGRQTGSDTQYF. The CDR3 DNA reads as TGTGCCAGCGGCCGTCAAACAGGGTCAGATACGCAGTATTTT.

DNA of the CDR3: TGTGCCAGCAGCTCTCAACCCGTTAGCGGGGGGTCGGGAAGTGAGCAGTTCTTC. Its protein is CASSSQPVSGGSGSEQFF. The genes are TRBV7-3 and TRBJ2-1, with 10 nucleotides matching TRBD2. Germline trimming cut 4 bases from V and 9 bases from J; bases unmatched to any gene: 18. CDR3 size: 18 residues. Germline values: CDR1 SGHTA, CDR2 FQGTGA.

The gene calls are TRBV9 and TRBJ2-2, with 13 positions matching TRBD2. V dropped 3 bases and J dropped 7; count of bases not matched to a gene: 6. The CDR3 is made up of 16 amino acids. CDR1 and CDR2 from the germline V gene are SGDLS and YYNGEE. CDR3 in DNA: TGTGCCAGCAGCGGAGGGACTAGCGGGATCATCGGGGAGCTGTTTTTT. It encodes CASSGGTSGIIGELFF.

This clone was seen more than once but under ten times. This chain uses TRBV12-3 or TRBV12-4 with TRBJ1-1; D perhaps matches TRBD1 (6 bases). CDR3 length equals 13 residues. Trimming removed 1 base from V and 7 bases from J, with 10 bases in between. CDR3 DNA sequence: TGTGCCAGCAGTTTAGGGGACATAAGTGAAGCTTTCTTT. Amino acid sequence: CASSLGDISEAFF.

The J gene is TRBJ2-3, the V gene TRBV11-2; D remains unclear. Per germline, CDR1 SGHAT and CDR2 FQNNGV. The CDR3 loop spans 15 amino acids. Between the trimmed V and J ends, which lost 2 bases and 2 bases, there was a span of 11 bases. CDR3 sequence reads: CASSLMAGLTDTQYF. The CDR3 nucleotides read TGTGCCAGCAGCTTAATGGCAGGCCTCACAGATACGCAGTATTTT. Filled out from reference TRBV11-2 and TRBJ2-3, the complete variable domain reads EAGVAQSPRYKIIEKRQSVAFWCNPISGHATLYWYQQILGQGPKLLIQFQNNGVVDDSQLPKDRFSAERLKGVDSTLKIQPAKLEDSAVYLCASSLMAGLTDTQYFGPGTRLTVL.